Listed here is a single T cell receptor beta chain. Its cognate antigen is unknown. With V trimmed by 0 bases and J by 2 bases, 5 bases remained unmatched. The CDR3 runs 17 residues. Germline CDR1 reads SGHRS; CDR2 reads YFSETQ. PCR involved 60 Vbeta and 13 Jbeta primers. TCRdb's copy holds only in-frame clones and misses some; the assay was immunoSEQ multiplex PCR. The table has about 200,000 clones, about four fifths seen once. This entry comes from a study of cytomegalovirus exposure and HLA in healthy donors. Study results and caveats: The authors confirmed in vitro that three CMV-associated chains were specific for CMV antigens. TCR beta V- and J-gene trimming, according to a later analysis, was linked to a missense DCLRE1C variant.

This TCR was recovered from a girl aged 10 to 17 in good health and CMV-seropositive. The genes are TRBV5-1 and TRBJ2-3; 11 bases map to TRBD2. Sequenced sample: PBMCs. CDR3 protein: CASSLVLAGDLTDTQYF. The CDR3 coding sequence is TGCGCCAGCAGCTTGGTACTAGCGGGGGACCTCACAGATACGCAGTATTTT.